Listed below are T cell receptor beta chains from one sample, sequenced in a study of T cells after yellow fever vaccination. TCRdb reprocessed the 5' RACE reads via MiXCR and lists one record per CDR3 protein. Of 350,000 to 450,000 distinct CDR3 sequences detected, roughly 6.2% appear once; the ten largest clones hold approximately 15%. Material: PBMCs, obtained 5 days after the yellow fever booster vaccination. All receptors come from a man aged 25-40 years who received the YFV17D yellow fever vaccine. Each CDR3 is given with its conserved first and last residue. D genes are given only for firm matches. Expanded clones get a size class; other rows say once, few or many, or leave the size out.

clone_size: many
j_call: TRBJ2-7
d_call: TRBD2
v_call: TRBV12-3/TRBV12-4
cdr3_aa: CASSGGVAYEQYF
cdr3_nt: TGTGCCAGCAGTGGGGGGGTTGCCTACGAGCAGTACTTC

clone_size: -
j_call: TRBJ2-5
d_call: -
v_call: TRBV20-1
cdr3_aa: CSARSAVQETQYF
cdr3_nt: TGCAGTGCTAGGTCGGCAGTACAAGAGACCCAGTACTTC

clone_size: few
j_call: TRBJ1-5
d_call: -
v_call: TRBV5-5
cdr3_aa: CASSLEVVPNQPQHF
cdr3_nt: TGTGCCAGCAGCTTGGAGGTAGTCCCAAATCAGCCCCAGCATTTT

clone_size: many
j_call: TRBJ2-4
d_call: -
v_call: TRBV20-1
cdr3_aa: CSAPRVEENIQYF
cdr3_nt: TGCAGTGCTCCCCGGGTTGAAGAAAACATTCAGTACTTC

clone_size: -
j_call: TRBJ1-1
d_call: TRBD1
v_call: TRBV3-1
cdr3_aa: CASSQDGVGTAEAFF
cdr3_nt: TGTGCCAGCAGCCAAGATGGGGTCGGGACAGCTGAAGCTTTCTTT

clone_size: many
j_call: TRBJ1-1
d_call: -
v_call: TRBV5-1
cdr3_aa: CASSLVNGAPNTNTEAFF
cdr3_nt: TGCGCCAGCAGCTTGGTGAACGGGGCCCCTAATACGAACACTGAAGCTTTCTTT

clone_size: -
j_call: TRBJ2-2
d_call: -
v_call: TRBV9
cdr3_aa: CASTPNWGPNTGELFF
cdr3_nt: TGTGCCAGCACCCCCAATTGGGGCCCGAACACCGGGGAGCTGTTTTTT

clone_size: -
j_call: TRBJ2-4
d_call: -
v_call: TRBV2
cdr3_aa: CASRTVLAKNIQYF
cdr3_nt: TGTGCCAGTCGGACAGTACTAGCCAAAAACATTCAGTACTTC

clone_size: -
j_call: TRBJ2-7
d_call: -
v_call: TRBV19
cdr3_aa: CASSITTAGAHEQYF
cdr3_nt: TGTGCCAGTAGTATCACCACCGCGGGTGCGCACGAGCAGTACTTC

clone_size: -
j_call: TRBJ1-5
d_call: -
v_call: TRBV6-2/TRBV6-3
cdr3_aa: CANPVRLHSNQPQHF
cdr3_nt: TGTGCCAACCCCGTCCGGTTACATAGCAATCAGCCCCAGCATTTT

clone_size: -
j_call: TRBJ2-1
d_call: -
v_call: TRBV6-1
cdr3_aa: CASTVRYPTGEQFF
cdr3_nt: TGTGCCAGCACCGTACGCTACCCCACCGGTGAGCAGTTCTTC

clone_size: many
j_call: TRBJ2-2
d_call: -
v_call: TRBV7-8
cdr3_aa: CASSPHTRELFF
cdr3_nt: TGTGCCAGCAGCCCCCACACCCGGGAGCTGTTTTTT

clone_size: -
j_call: TRBJ2-5
d_call: TRBD2
v_call: TRBV5-1
cdr3_aa: CASKSGRAEETQYF
cdr3_nt: TGCGCCAGCAAGTCCGGGAGGGCCGAAGAGACCCAGTACTTC

clone_size: few
j_call: TRBJ2-7
d_call: -
v_call: TRBV6-5
cdr3_aa: CASSLHRSYEQYF
cdr3_nt: TGTGCCAGCAGTTTGCACAGGTCCTACGAGCAGTACTTC

clone_size: -
j_call: TRBJ1-2
d_call: TRBD1
v_call: TRBV7-2
cdr3_aa: CASNTQTPGQGKDGYTF
cdr3_nt: TGTGCCAGCAACACTCAAACTCCGGGACAGGGGAAAGATGGCTACACCTTC